What follows are 21 T cell receptor beta chains derived from one specimen sequenced in a study of regulatory T cells in long-lasting Graves disease. Sequencing libraries for TCR beta were prepared with iRepertoire HTBI primers and Arm-PCR of CDR3 regions. Via MiXCR, TCRdb re-called the multiplex PCR reads, giving one row per CDR3 protein. The data contain 410,000 or so distinct CDR3 sequences, about 15% of them singletons. Documented time point: newly diagnosed GD, antithyroid drugs for less than 3 months. Construction of the TCR library relied on RNA isolated from PBMCs. The same data also went into a second study, on T cells in Graves' hyperthyroidism and ophthalmopathy.

The sample consisted of peripheral blood mononuclear cells (PBMCs), taken at new diagnosis, from a patient treated with antithyroid drugs. The receptors originated from a woman aged 25-40 years with Graves disease.

In this sample, this clonotype turned up a few times. V usage is TRBV2 and J usage is TRBJ1-2, with D possibly being TRBD1 (5 bases). Trimming removed 1 base from V and 2 bases from J, with 11 bases in between. The CDR3 runs 15 residues. Germline CDR1 is SNHLY and CDR2 is FYNNEI. CDR3 in amino acids: CASSEEVRVNYGYTF. DNA of the CDR3: TGTGCCAGCAGTGAAGAGGTCAGGGTGAACTATGGCTACACCTTC.

This clonotype was seen repeatedly, ten times or more. V gene TRBV12-3 or TRBV12-4 combines with J gene TRBJ2-3; tentatively, D is TRBD1 (6 bases). V lost 4 bases and J 11 bases, leaving 19 bases between the germline ends. This CDR3 comprises 14 residues. In DNA, the CDR3 is TGTGCCAGCAGTTGGACAGAGGGCGATGGAAGGCAGTATTTT. This gives the protein CASSWTEGDGRQYF.

The sample holds a few counts of this clonotype. The J gene is TRBJ1-5, the V gene TRBV28; D gene ambiguous. The germline V gene has CDR1 MDHEN and CDR2 SYDVKM. The CDR3 runs to 14 residues. V was trimmed by 3 bases and J by 5 bases, leaving 11 bases between them. As DNA, the CDR3 is TGTGCCAGCAGTTTGGAACTGTTTGATCAGCCCCAGCATTTT. Translated, it gives CASSLELFDQPQHF.

The V and J genes are TRBV6-1 and TRBJ1-1; D remains ambiguous. The V and J ends lost 2 bases and 5 bases respectively, with 9 bases between them. The CDR3 has 13 residues. The V gene's germline CDR1 is MNHNS and CDR2 SASEGT. The CDR3 reads CASSEWVGTEAFF. CDR3 bases: TGTGCCAGCAGTGAATGGGTTGGGACTGAAGCTTTCTTT.

This clonotype showed up many times. The DNA of the CDR3 is TGTGCCAGCAATTTCAGGGCCGACGAGACCCAGTACTTC. Translation gives CASNFRADETQYF. The J gene is TRBJ2-5, the V gene TRBV2; D possibly corresponds to TRBD1 (5 bases). Trimming shortened V by 7 bases and J by 5 bases, and 14 bases separated the two germline ends. Germline V lookup: CDR1 SNHLY, CDR2 FYNNEI. The CDR3 extends over 13 amino acids.

This clonotype occurred many times. V and J are TRBV12-3 or TRBV12-4 and TRBJ2-1; 7 nucleotides line up with TRBD1. J gave up 5 bases and V 5 bases, and 9 bases lay outside the gene matches. The CDR3 is 15 residues long. The CDR3 reads CASSLDRYINNEQFF. DNA of the CDR3: TGTGCCAGCAGTCTGGACAGGTACATAAACAATGAGCAGTTCTTC.

Turning to this clonotype: Just one base apart from a much larger clone, this may be a read error. The chain employs TRBV20-1 and TRBJ1-2; no clear D gene. The germline V gene has CDR1 DFQATT and CDR2 SNEGSKA (reference sequence). Trimming shortened V by 7 bases and J by 0 bases, and 12 bases separated the two germline ends. The CDR3 is 13 residues long. In nucleotides, the CDR3 is TGCAGTGTCGAATCCGGTCCTAACTATGGCTACACCTTC. It encodes CSVESGPNYGYTF.

A note on this clonotype: One end of the junction varies from germline; a read error may be responsible. The chain employs TRBV28 and TRBJ1-5, with D possibly matching TRBD1 (6 bases). The CDR3 has 13 residues. Per the germline V gene, CDR1 is MDHEN and CDR2 is SYDVKM. The DNA for the CDR3 is TGTGCCAGCAGTTTGCCCTCAGGGGCAGGGGAGGTTTTT. Its protein is CASSLPSGAGEVF.

The chain joins TRBV27 to TRBJ2-1, with D possibly being TRBD1 (5 bases). V was pared by 7 bases and J by 4 bases, with 11 bases between. Germline V lookup: CDR1 MNHEY, CDR2 SMNVEV (reference sequence). The CDR3 loop spans 13 amino acids. CDR3: CASTPGSYNEQFF. The CDR3 nucleotides are TGTGCCAGCACCCCAGGGTCGTACAATGAGCAGTTCTTC.

The chain is built from TRBV6-2 or TRBV6-3 and TRBJ2-5; D perhaps matches TRBD2 (6 bases). There are 13 residues in the CDR3. Germline-derived CDR1 and CDR2 are MNHEY and SVGEGT. The V gene lost 7 bases and the J gene lost 1 base, with 10 bases spanning the gap. The CDR3 DNA sequence: TGTGCCAGCACCGCGGGACCCCAAGAGACCCAGTACTTC. Protein product: CASTAGPQETQYF.

The rearrangement joins TRBV5-4 to TRBJ1-1; D may be TRBD1 (6 bases). Between the trimmed V and J ends, which lost 4 bases and 4 bases, there was a span of 14 bases. Germline V gene data show CDR1 as SGHNT and CDR2 as YYREEE (reference sequence). The CDR3 consists of 14 residues. CDR3 bases: TGTGCCAGCAGCAGCAACAGAGGGGGCACTGAAGCTTTCTTT. It yields the protein CASSSNRGGTEAFF.

This clonotype was detected ten times or more. The V and J genes are TRBV7-8 and TRBJ2-5; weak D call: TRBD2 (6 bases). V was pared by 5 bases and J by 5 bases, with 18 bases between. Per germline, CDR1 SGHVS and CDR2 FQNEAQ. The CDR3 runs 15 residues. The CDR3 nucleotides read TGTGCCAGCAGCGTAACTAGCCCCGGCGGGGAGACCCAGTACTTC. This encodes CASSVTSPGGETQYF.

This clonotype was counted ten times or more. The chain links TRBV12-5 to TRBJ1-5; D gene unclear. The CDR3 has 13 residues. The V gene lost 3 bases and the J gene lost 4 bases, with 7 bases spanning the gap. CDR1 and CDR2 from the germline V gene are LGHNT and FRNRAP. The CDR3 here is CASGLSPNQPQHF. CDR3 coding DNA: TGTGCTAGTGGTTTAAGTCCGAATCAGCCCCAGCATTTT.

This clonotype was counted only a few times. V and J are TRBV7-9 and TRBJ2-5, with D possibly matching TRBD2 (6 bases). The last part of the DNA fits TRBJ2-1 better; the J call may be wrong. There are 12 residues in the CDR3. Germline assignment: CDR1 SEHNR and CDR2 FQNEAQ (reference sequence). CDR3 nucleotide sequence: TGTGCCAGCAGCTTATCTGGACTAGAGCAGTTCTTC. Translating gives CASSLSGLEQFF.

This clonotype was found many times. The V and J genes are TRBV29-1 and TRBJ1-5; no firm D call. The CDR3 length is 14 residues. The germline CDR1 and CDR2 sequences are SQVTM and ANQGSEA. The V gene lost 5 bases and the J gene lost 0 bases, with 11 bases spanning the gap. CDR3 sequence: CSVTYSYSNQPQHF. The CDR3 DNA sequence: TGCAGCGTTACCTACAGCTATAGCAATCAGCCCCAGCATTTT.

The V and J genes are TRBV27 and TRBJ2-7; 7 nucleotides align to TRBD2. V dropped 5 bases and J dropped 2; count of bases not matched to a gene: 3. The CDR3 has 13 residues. CDR1 and CDR2 from the germline V gene are MNHEY and SMNVEV (reference sequence). CDR3 nucleotide sequence: TGTGCCAGCAGTGGGGACTACCCCTACGAGCAGTACTTC. Translating gives CASSGDYPYEQYF.

This clonotype was seen a few times. The chain joins TRBV24-1 to TRBJ2-7; 9 bases are shared with TRBD1. CDR1 KGHDR and CDR2 SFDVKD come from the germline V gene. The CDR3 spans 14 residues. V lost 4 bases and J lost 5; bases outside the gene matches: 5. CDR3 sequence (DNA): TGTGCCACCAGTGAATCAGGACAGGGGAACGAGCAGTACTTC. Its protein product is CATSESGQGNEQYF.

This clonotype was found many times. The chain combines TRBV12-3 or TRBV12-4 with TRBJ1-1, with 11 bases identical to TRBD1. This CDR3 spans 16 amino acids. J lost 5 bases, V lost 5 bases, and 10 bases had no gene match. CDR3 amino acids: CASSLRTGGTGTEAFF. In DNA, the CDR3 is TGTGCCAGCAGTCTGCGGACAGGGGGCACAGGTACTGAAGCTTTCTTT.

This clonotype came up a few times. The chain employs TRBV27 and TRBJ1-1; D uncertain. The CDR3 loop spans 14 amino acids. Per germline, CDR1 MNHEY and CDR2 SMNVEV (reference sequence). Trimming took 3 bases from V and 3 from J, leaving 11 bases between them. The CDR3 DNA is TGTGCCAGCAGTTTGGGAGGCCCGGACACTGAAGCTTTCTTT. Its translation is CASSLGGPDTEAFF.

This clonotype was counted at least ten times. V gene TRBV18 combines with J gene TRBJ2-1; 7 nucleotides align to TRBD2. From germline, CDR1 is KGHSH and CDR2 LQKENI. This CDR3 is built from 15 residues. Losses at the gene ends were 4 bases for V and 6 bases for J; bases not matched to a gene: 9. Here the CDR3 DNA reads TGTGCCAGCTCACGCCGGACTAGTTTTAGCAATGAGCAGTTCTTC. Translating it yields CASSRRTSFSNEQFF.

Comment on this clonotype: A much more abundant neighbour one base away suggests this may be a read error. This chain connects TRBV11-2 to TRBJ2-1; 7 nucleotides line up with TRBD1. The V gene end was trimmed by 6 bases and the J gene end by 10 bases; junction bases not matched to a gene: 15. The CDR3 sequence is 15 residues long. Looked up from germline, CDR1 is SGHAT and CDR2 is FQNNGV. In nucleotides, the CDR3 is TGTGCCAGCAGTGTCGCGACAGGGTGGGCCTACGAGCAGTTCTTC. Residues: CASSVATGWAYEQFF.